A single sample is the source of the 31 T cell receptor beta chains below, sequenced in a study of T cell repertoires in cytomegalovirus infection (dated by TCRdb to between 2018 and 2021). The run used an Illumina HiSeq 1500. In TCRdb, the public reads were trimmed at Q25 with fastp and aligned with MiXCR, with productive beta chains retained. Under each unique CDR3 protein, matching rows form one entry showing the most common genes and DNA. This sample gives about 310,000 distinct CDR3 sequences in total; about a sixth of them show up just once. The ten biggest clones cover around 12% of the sample. Specimen: PBMCs. The receptors derive from a human donor in good health (CMV status not recorded). Some clones in this sample may be carry-over from other donors' samples.

The rearrangement links TRBV20-1 to TRBJ1-6, with D maybe TRBD1 (6 bases). Trimming took 4 bases from V and 0 from J, leaving 16 bases between them. Germline assignment: CDR1 DFQATT and CDR2 SNEGSKA (reference sequence). This CDR3 is built from 17 residues. The CDR3 DNA reads TGCAGTGCTACCGCGGCGGGGGGCTTCTCCTATAATTCACCCCTCCACTTT. This codes for CSATAAGGFSYNSPLHF.

This chain joins TRBV3-1 and TRBJ2-4; D ambiguous. Germline V gene data show CDR1 as LGHDT and CDR2 as YNNKEL (reference sequence). Trimming took off 2 bases at V and 2 bases at J, with 7 bases between the two ends. The CDR3 has 14 amino acids. CDR3 loop: CASSQSDTKNIQYF. In nucleotides, the CDR3 is TGTGCCAGCAGCCAATCCGACACCAAAAACATTCAGTACTTC.

This clonotype showed up just a few times. The rearrangement joins TRBV5-1 to TRBJ2-4, with D perhaps matching TRBD1 (5 bases). V was shortened by 0 bases and J by 6 bases, with 10 bases between the two germline ends. Germline V gene lookup returns CDR1 SGHRS and CDR2 YFSETQ. The CDR3 length is 14 residues. In nucleotides, the CDR3 is TGCGCCAGCAGCTTGGAAGGGGATACAAACATTCAGTACTTC. Protein sequence: CASSLEGDTNIQYF.

The rearrangement joins TRBV5-1 to TRBJ2-3, with D perhaps being TRBD1 or TRBD2 (5 bases each). CDR1 is SGHRS and CDR2 is YFSETQ in the germline V gene. V lost 4 bases to trimming and J lost 3 bases, with 9 bases between them. This CDR3 spans 13 amino acids. Here the CDR3 DNA reads TGCGCCAGCAGCCACGAGGGGACAGATACGCAGTATTTT. Residues: CASSHEGTDTQYF.

The table lists this clonotype with a few counts. The chain joins TRBV20-1 to TRBJ1-1, with TRBD1 matching 7 bases. Germline CDR1 is DFQATT and CDR2 is SNEGSKA (reference sequence). This CDR3 is built from 12 residues. V lost 1 base, J lost 8 bases, and 4 bases stayed unmatched. The CDR3 loop is CSARADRAEAFF. CDR3 coding DNA: TGCAGTGCTAGAGCCGACAGGGCCGAAGCTTTCTTT.

This clonotype was seen a handful of times. This chain joins TRBV2 and TRBJ1-2; tentatively, D is TRBD1 (5 bases). V lost 7 bases and J lost 8, with 17 bases in between. Germline V gene lookup returns CDR1 SNHLY and CDR2 FYNNEI. The CDR3 covers 13 residues. CDR3 coding DNA: TGTGCCAGCACGAGGGGAGCAAACGAGGGCTACACCTTC. Translation: CASTRGANEGYTF.

This clonotype was seen many times. This chain joins TRBV7-2 and TRBJ2-5; 10 nucleotides agree with TRBD2. The ends lost 5 bases at V and 0 bases at J; junction bases unmatched: 3. Germline V gives CDR1 SGHTA, CDR2 FQGNSA. CDR3 size: 15 residues. CDR3 loop: CASSPSGGYQETQYF. As DNA, the CDR3 is TGTGCCAGCAGCCCTAGCGGGGGCTACCAAGAGACCCAGTACTTC.

This clonotype was counted ten times or more. The chain joins TRBV7-2 to TRBJ1-1; D not resolved. V lost 1 base and J 0 bases, leaving 9 bases between the germline ends. The CDR3 sequence is 15 residues long. Germline loops: CDR1 SGHTA, CDR2 FQGNSA. CDR3 nucleotides: TGTGCCAGCAGCTTAGACCCGGGGATGAACACTGAAGCTTTCTTT. Translating gives CASSLDPGMNTEAFF. Based on the CDR3 plus reference TRBV7-2 and TRBJ1-1, the full variable domain is GAGVSQSPSNKVTEKGKDVELRCDPISGHTALYWYRQSLGQGLEFLIYFQGNSAPDKSGLPSDRFSAERTGGSVSTLTIQRTQQEDSAVYLCASSLDPGMNTEAFFGQGTRLTVV.

In regard to this clonotype: A much more abundant neighbour one base away suggests this may be a read error. This chain links TRBV10-2 with TRBJ2-7; TRBD1 is a possible D gene (6 bases). The CDR3 totals 11 residues. Germline V lookup: CDR1 WSHSY, CDR2 SAAADI. With 6 bases removed from V and 3 bases from J, the gap between germline ends came to 6 bases. CDR3 protein: CASRDSYEQYF. The CDR3 DNA reads TGCGCCAGCAGGGACAGCTACGAGCAGTACTTC.

This chain uses TRBV27 with TRBJ1-1; tentative D call: TRBD1 (5 bases). The CDR3 is 18 residues long. The V end was cut by 0 bases, the J end by 0 bases, with 17 bases between. Germline V gene sequence: CDR1 MNHEY, CDR2 SMNVEV (reference sequence). The CDR3 region is CASSLSGPGPTMNTEAFF. The CDR3 nucleotides are TGTGCCAGCAGTTTATCCGGTCCGGGGCCAACAATGAACACTGAAGCTTTCTTT.

This clonotype was seen more than once but under ten times. The rearrangement joins TRBV28 to TRBJ1-2, with D perhaps TRBD1 (5 bases). Germline CDR1 reads MDHEN; CDR2 reads SYDVKM. Trimming left V 7 bases short and J 2 bases short, with 17 bases between. This CDR3 is 15 amino acids long. In nucleotides, the CDR3 is TGTGCCAGCACCCCGGGGGGACTTGGCAACTATGGCTACACCTTC. Translated, it gives CASTPGGLGNYGYTF.

V and J are TRBV20-1 and TRBJ1-1, with D tentatively TRBD1 (5 bases). Germline loops: CDR1 DFQATT, CDR2 SNEGSKA (reference sequence). V was pared by 3 bases and J by 4 bases, with 12 bases between. The CDR3 sequence is 13 residues long. CDR3 loop: CSARRQGGTEAFF. CDR3 sequence (DNA): TGCAGTGCTAGGCGGCAGGGAGGCACTGAAGCTTTCTTT.

This clonotype occurred a few times. This rearrangement joins TRBV5-1 to TRBJ1-5, with 7 bases fitting TRBD1. The V segment lost 0 bases and the J segment 2 bases; nucleotides outside the gene matches: 8. Germline V lookup: CDR1 SGHRS, CDR2 YFSETQ. The CDR3 totals 17 residues. The CDR3 spells CASSLGSGGRGNQPQHF. DNA of the CDR3: TGCGCCAGCAGCTTGGGGTCAGGGGGTAGAGGCAATCAGCCCCAGCATTTT.

This clonotype was seen only a few times. The chain joins TRBV12-3 or TRBV12-4 to TRBJ2-3; 11 nucleotides agree with TRBD2. The V gene end was trimmed by 4 bases and the J gene end by 0 bases; junction bases not matched to a gene: 6. CDR3 length: 17 residues. This CDR3 is CASSSPGLADSTDTQYF. CDR3 nucleotide sequence: TGTGCCAGCAGTTCCCCGGGACTAGCGGATAGCACAGATACGCAGTATTTT.

Ten or more counts support this clonotype. The rearrangement links TRBV12-3 or TRBV12-4 to TRBJ1-5; TRBD1 might be the D (5 bases). The CDR3 runs to 14 residues. V lost 6 bases and J lost 0, with 9 bases in between. Here the CDR3 reads CASRLTGSNQPQHF. CDR3 DNA: TGTGCCAGCAGACTAACAGGTAGCAATCAGCCCCAGCATTTT.

The rearrangement links TRBV3-1 to TRBJ1-6; 8 positions match TRBD1. CDR3 length equals 17 residues. J gave up 6 bases and V 4 bases, and 11 bases lay outside the gene matches. Germline V gene data show CDR1 as LGHDT and CDR2 as YNNKEL (reference sequence). The CDR3 loop is CASSPQAGTGLNSPLHF. CDR3 bases: TGTGCCAGCAGCCCCCAAGCTGGGACAGGCCTTAATTCACCCCTCCACTTT.

This clonotype was counted a few times. This chain uses TRBV6-5 with TRBJ1-6; no firm D call. Germline CDR1 and CDR2: MNHEY and SVGAGI. With 0 bases removed from V and 8 bases from J, the gap between germline ends came to 11 bases. This CDR3 has 15 residues. The CDR3 is CASSYSGLLHSPLHF. CDR3 DNA: TGTGCCAGCAGTTACTCCGGGCTCCTTCATTCACCCCTCCACTTT.

This clonotype was detected many times. The rearrangement joins TRBV7-3 to TRBJ1-6, with D possibly matching TRBD1 (6 bases). Trimming removed 5 bases from V and 9 bases from J, with 14 bases in between. Germline values: CDR1 SGHTA, CDR2 FQGTGA. This CDR3 has 14 amino acids. Here the CDR3 DNA reads TGTGCCAGCAGCCGGAATCAGGGGACTTCACCCCTCCACTTT. Translation: CASSRNQGTSPLHF.

This clonotype was counted many times. This chain uses TRBV28 with TRBJ2-3, with TRBD2 matching over 10 bases. Germline V gene sequence: CDR1 MDHEN, CDR2 SYDVKM. Trimming at V came to 6 bases and at J to 2 bases, leaving 8 bases not matched to a gene. There are 16 residues in the CDR3. The chain's CDR3 is CASSPGTSVDTDTQYF. The CDR3 DNA sequence: TGTGCCAGCAGCCCCGGGACTAGCGTGGACACAGATACGCAGTATTTT.

J is TRBJ2-6 and V is TRBV29-1; unclear D gene. V shed 6 bases and J shed 11 bases, with 14 bases lying between them. The length of the CDR3 is 12 residues. Germline assignment: CDR1 SQVTM and CDR2 ANQGSEA. The CDR3 loop is CSVVTTSYVLTF. CDR3 nucleotide sequence: TGCAGCGTCGTCACTACGTCCTACGTCCTGACTTTC.

This clonotype was observed at least ten times. This sequence joins TRBV2 and TRBJ1-1; D is possibly TRBD1 (5 bases). Trimming stripped 6 bases from V and 4 bases from J, with 15 bases between. The V gene's germline CDR1 is SNHLY and CDR2 FYNNEI. The CDR3 is 14 amino acids. CDR3 residues: CASSAGTGGTEAFF. The CDR3 nucleotides read TGTGCCAGCAGCGCGGGGACGGGAGGCACTGAAGCTTTCTTT.

This clonotype was detected a few times. Written as DNA, the CDR3 is TGTGCCAGCAGCGTAGCTCAGGACGCCTACGAGCAGTACTTC. It specifies CASSVAQDAYEQYF. The rearrangement links TRBV9 to TRBJ2-7; D gene uncertain. The V end lost 0 bases, the J end lost 2 bases, and 9 bases lay between the germline ends. The CDR3 is made up of 14 amino acids. Germline values: CDR1 SGDLS, CDR2 YYNGEE. Drawing the rest from reference TRBV9 and TRBJ2-7, the complete variable domain is DSGVTQTPKHLITATGQRVTLRCSPRSGDLSVYWYQQSLDQGLQFLIQYYNGEERAKGNILERFSAQQFPDLHSELNLSSLELGDSALYFCASSVAQDAYEQYFGPGTRLTVT.

This clonotype was counted between two and nine times. The chain employs TRBV20-1 and TRBJ1-1; TRBD1 matches at 8 bases. The CDR3 spans 13 residues. Germline CDR1 DFQATT, CDR2 SNEGSKA (reference sequence). V shed 6 bases and J 6 bases; nucleotides not matched to a gene: 9. The CDR3 here is CSAGGQVGAEAFF. The CDR3 DNA is TGCAGTGCGGGGGGACAGGTCGGCGCTGAAGCTTTCTTT.

On this clonotype itself: A clone one base away is much larger, so this may be a read error. V and J are TRBV7-9 and TRBJ2-7, with 7 bases identical to TRBD1. V lost 6 bases to trimming and J lost 3 bases; unmatched junction nucleotides: 2. This CDR3 is built from 12 residues. From germline, CDR1 is SEHNR and CDR2 FQNEAQ (reference sequence). CDR3 loop: CASRRDSYEQYF. For the CDR3, the DNA is TGTGCCAGCAGGAGGGACAGCTACGAGCAGTACTTC.

The CDR3 loop reads CASSSQDRGQGASPLHF. The CDR3, as DNA: TGTGCCAGCAGCTCACAAGATCGGGGACAGGGGGCTTCACCCCTCCACTTT. The chain is built from TRBV4-2 and TRBJ1-6; TRBD1 agrees at 12 bases. This CDR3 is 17 amino acids long. The V and J ends lost 5 bases and 9 bases, in that order; junction bases with no gene match: 11. In germline, CDR1 is LGHNA, CDR2 YNFKEQ.

The genes are TRBV20-1 and TRBJ2-5, with 11 bases fitting TRBD2. Germline lookup yields CDR1 DFQATT and CDR2 SNEGSKA (reference sequence). The CDR3 extends over 16 amino acids. After removal of 5 bases from V and 4 bases from J, the junction contained 12 bases not matched to a gene. CDR3 in amino acids: CSAAPTSGGDRETQYF. CDR3 nucleotides: TGCAGTGCTGCGCCTACTAGCGGGGGTGATAGAGAGACCCAGTACTTC.

This clonotype was seen only a few times. The rearrangement joins TRBV2 to TRBJ2-1; 13 bases are a match to TRBD2. J lost 8 bases, V lost 6 bases, and 7 bases had no gene match. The CDR3 spans 15 residues. The germline V gene encodes CDR1 SNHLY and CDR2 FYNNEI. DNA of the CDR3: TGTGCCAGCAGCGGACTAGCGGGGGCCGGGGATGAGCAGTTCTTC. This gives the protein CASSGLAGAGDEQFF.

The chain links TRBV7-9 to TRBJ2-3; D possibly corresponds to TRBD2 (5 bases). Trimming took 1 base from V and 3 from J, leaving 17 bases between them. Looked up from germline, CDR1 is SEHNR and CDR2 is FQNEAQ (reference sequence). The CDR3 loop spans 17 amino acids. CDR3 DNA: TGTGCCAGCAGCTTAGTTAAACAAGGGAGTGGGACAGATACGCAGTATTTT. It translates to CASSLVKQGSGTDTQYF.

This clonotype was seen only a few times. The chain combines TRBV7-9 with TRBJ2-3; D may match TRBD1 or TRBD2 (5 bases each). This CDR3 is 16 amino acids long. Germline V CDR1 and CDR2: SEHNR, FQNEAQ (reference sequence). V was pared by 5 bases and J by 4 bases, with 19 bases between. CDR3 in amino acids: CASSIGARGDADTQYF. The CDR3 DNA reads as TGTGCCAGCAGCATTGGGGCTAGAGGGGATGCAGATACGCAGTATTTT.

The chain recombines TRBV3-1 with TRBJ1-2; TRBD1 matches at 7 bases. V trimming: 4 bases; J trimming: 3 bases; junction bases outside the gene matches: 5. The CDR3 is 14 amino acids. Germline V CDR1 and CDR2: LGHDT, YNNKEL (reference sequence). The CDR3 spells CASSLRQGHYGYTF. The CDR3 DNA follows: TGTGCCAGCAGCCTTCGACAGGGACACTATGGCTACACCTTC.

This clonotype was seen at least ten times. This sequence joins TRBV7-2 and TRBJ1-2; TRBD1 might be the D (5 bases). The CDR3 length is 13 residues. V was trimmed by 6 bases and J by 8 bases, leaving 16 bases between them. Germline CDR1 SGHTA, CDR2 FQGNSA. The CDR3 DNA sequence: TGTGCCAGCAGATTAATCGGGGGATCCGGCTACACCTTC. Residues: CASRLIGGSGYTF.